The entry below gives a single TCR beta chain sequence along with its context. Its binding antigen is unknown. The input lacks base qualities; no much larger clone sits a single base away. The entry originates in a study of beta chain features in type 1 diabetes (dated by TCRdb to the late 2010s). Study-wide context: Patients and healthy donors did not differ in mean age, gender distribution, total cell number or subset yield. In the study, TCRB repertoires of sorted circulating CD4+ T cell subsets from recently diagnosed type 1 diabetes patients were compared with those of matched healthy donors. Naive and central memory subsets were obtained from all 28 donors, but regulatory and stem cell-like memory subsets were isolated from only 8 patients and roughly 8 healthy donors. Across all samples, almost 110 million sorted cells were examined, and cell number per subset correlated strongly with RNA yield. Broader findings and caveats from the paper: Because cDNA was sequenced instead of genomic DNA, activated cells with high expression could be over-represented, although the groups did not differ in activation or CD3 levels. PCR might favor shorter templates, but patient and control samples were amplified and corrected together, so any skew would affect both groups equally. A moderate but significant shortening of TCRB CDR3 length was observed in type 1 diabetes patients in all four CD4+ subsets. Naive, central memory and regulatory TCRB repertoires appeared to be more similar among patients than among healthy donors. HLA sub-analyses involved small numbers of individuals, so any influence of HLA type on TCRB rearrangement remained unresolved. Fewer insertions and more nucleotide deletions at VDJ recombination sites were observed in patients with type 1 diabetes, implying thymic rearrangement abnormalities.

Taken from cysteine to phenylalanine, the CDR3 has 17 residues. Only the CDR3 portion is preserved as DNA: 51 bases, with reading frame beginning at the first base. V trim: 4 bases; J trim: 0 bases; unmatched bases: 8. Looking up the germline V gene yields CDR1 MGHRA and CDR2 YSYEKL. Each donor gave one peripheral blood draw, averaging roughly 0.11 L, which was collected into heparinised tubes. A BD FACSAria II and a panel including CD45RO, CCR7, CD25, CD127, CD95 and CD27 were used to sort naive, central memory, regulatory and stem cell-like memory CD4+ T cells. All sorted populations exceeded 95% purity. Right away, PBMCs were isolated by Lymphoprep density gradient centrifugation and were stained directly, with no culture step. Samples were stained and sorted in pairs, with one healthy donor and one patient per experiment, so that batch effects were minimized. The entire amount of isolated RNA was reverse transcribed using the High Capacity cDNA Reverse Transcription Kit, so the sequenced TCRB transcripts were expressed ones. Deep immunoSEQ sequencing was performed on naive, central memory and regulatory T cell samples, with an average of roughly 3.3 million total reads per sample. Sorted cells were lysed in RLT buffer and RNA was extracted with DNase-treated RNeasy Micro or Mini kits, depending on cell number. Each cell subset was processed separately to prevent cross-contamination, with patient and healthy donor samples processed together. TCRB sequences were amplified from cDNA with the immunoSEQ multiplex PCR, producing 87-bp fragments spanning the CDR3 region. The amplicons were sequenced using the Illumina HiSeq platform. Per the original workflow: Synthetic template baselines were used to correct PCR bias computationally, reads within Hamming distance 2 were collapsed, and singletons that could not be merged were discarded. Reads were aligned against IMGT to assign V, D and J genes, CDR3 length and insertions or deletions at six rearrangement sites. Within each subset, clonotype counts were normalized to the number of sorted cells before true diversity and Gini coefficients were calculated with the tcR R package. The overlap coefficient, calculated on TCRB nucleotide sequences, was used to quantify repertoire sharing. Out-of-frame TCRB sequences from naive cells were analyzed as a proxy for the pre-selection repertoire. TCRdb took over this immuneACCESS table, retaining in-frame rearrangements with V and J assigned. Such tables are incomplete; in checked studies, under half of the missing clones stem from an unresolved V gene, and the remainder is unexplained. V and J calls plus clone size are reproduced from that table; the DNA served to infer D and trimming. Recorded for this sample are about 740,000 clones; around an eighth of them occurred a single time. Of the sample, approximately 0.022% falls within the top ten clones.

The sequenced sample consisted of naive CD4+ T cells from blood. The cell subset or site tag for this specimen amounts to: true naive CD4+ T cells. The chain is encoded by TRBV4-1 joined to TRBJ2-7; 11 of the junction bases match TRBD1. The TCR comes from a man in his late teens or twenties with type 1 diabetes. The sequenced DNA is TGCGCCAGCAGCCTCCTTCCCGGGACAGGGGGCTCCTACGAGCAGTACTTC. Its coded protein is CASSLLPGTGGSYEQYF.